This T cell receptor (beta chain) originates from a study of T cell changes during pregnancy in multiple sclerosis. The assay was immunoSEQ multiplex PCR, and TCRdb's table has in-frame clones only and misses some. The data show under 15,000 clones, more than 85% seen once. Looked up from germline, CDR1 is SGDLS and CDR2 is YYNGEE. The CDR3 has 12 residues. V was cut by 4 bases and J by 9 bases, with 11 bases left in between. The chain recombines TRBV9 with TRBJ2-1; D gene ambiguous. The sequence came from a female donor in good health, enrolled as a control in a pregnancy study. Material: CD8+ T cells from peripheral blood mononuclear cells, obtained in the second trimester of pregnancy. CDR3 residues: CASSPDNGEQFF. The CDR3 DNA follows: TGTGCCAGCAGCCCAGACAATGGTGAGCAGTTCTTC.